This T cell receptor beta chain originates from a study of T cell responses to AZD1222 COVID-19 vaccine. General study points: Donors skewed white British and female; clonal diversity was possibly underestimated.

On this clone: Its target is not known.

The protocol was immunoSEQ multiplex PCR, while the TCRdb copy is restricted to in-frame clones and leaves out a portion. The sample gives 75,000 to 80,000 clones, roughly nine tenths of which show up once; around 1.5% is in the top ten. The CDR3 is made up of 14 amino acids. Germline lookup yields CDR1 LNHDA and CDR2 SQIVND (reference sequence). Trimming pared 4 bases from V and 1 base from J, leaving 10 bases between. The TCR sequence derives from an adult who received the AZD1222 COVID-19 vaccine. The V call is TRBV19, the J call TRBJ1-1; unclear D gene. The specimen was peripheral blood, collected 28 days after the second AZD1222 dose. The CDR3 region is CASSRRLGNTEAFF. The CDR3 bases are TGTGCCAGTAGTAGACGACTAGGGAACACTGAAGCTTTCTTT.